This TCR beta chain was recorded in a study of cytomegalovirus exposure and HLA in healthy donors. Study as a whole: An earlier analysis identified under 130 million unique TCR beta sequences in some 180 million T cells.

This clone occurred a few times. Antigen specificity is unknown. Germline V gene lookup returns CDR1 SGHRS and CDR2 YFSETQ. The CDR3 sequence is 16 residues long. V gave up 2 bases and J gave up 5 bases; unmatched junction bases: 11. General study points: The study carried out a later analysis of TCR beta sequences. It associated 15,000 to 20,000 of them with specific HLA alleles at a false discovery rate of 0.05. Donors were assumed by presence/absence analyses to have roughly uniform sequencing depth. CMV antigen specificity of three CMV-associated chains was confirmed in vitro.

PCR employed 60 Vbeta and 13 Jbeta primers. Generated by immunoSEQ multiplex PCR, the TCRdb table keeps only in-frame clones and is missing some. The sample consists of about 100,000 clones, over 65% of them appearing once. Sequenced input: PBMCs. This clonotype was sampled from a woman aged 40 to 50 in good health and CMV-seronegative. The J gene is TRBJ2-5, the V gene TRBV5-1, with 8 bases lining up with TRBD1. CDR3 region: CASSFTPTGAGETQYF. CDR3 DNA: TGCGCCAGCAGCTTTACACCGACAGGGGCGGGGGAGACCCAGTACTTC. Supplemented by reference TRBV5-1 and TRBJ2-5, the full variable domain reads KAGVTQTPRYLIKTRGQQVTLSCSPISGHRSVSWYQQTPGQGLQFLFEYFSETQRNKGNFPGRFSGRQFSNSRSEMNVSTLELGDSALYLCASSFTPTGAGETQYFGPGTRLLVL.